Listed below are T cell receptor beta chains from one sample, sequenced in a study of control samples from healthy donors and cancer patients. Clones were sequenced by immunoSEQ multiplex PCR, and TCRdb holds only the in-frame ones, with some missing. Of under 150,000 clones listed, 93% are singletons. The sample was blood. All receptors come from a man aged 30-40 years in good health. Both conserved end residues are trimmed from each CDR3.

J gene,V gene,CDR3 length,CDR3 protein
TRBJ2-1,TRBV2,11,ASRGNTYNEQF
TRBJ1-2,TRBV2,10,ASRPRQLPDT
TRBJ2-3,TRBV29-1,11,SVDPVVENTQY
TRBJ2-5,TRBV7-6,16,ASSYWILDPGQQETQY
TRBJ1-2,TRBV4-1,10,ASSRRLGGYT
TRBJ2-4,TRBV18,13,ASRSGAGPGNIQY
TRBJ1-3,TRBV18,16,ASSFSAATGISGNTIY
TRBJ1-5,TRBV6-1,13,ASSEARGVWQPQH
TRBJ2-2,TRBV9,12,ASSPGGNTGELF
TRBJ1-1,TRBV11-2,10,ASSPGVGVAF
TRBJ2-6,TRBV19,16,ASSPVTGLLSGANVLT
TRBJ2-1,TRBV5-1,12,ASSAGTGRNEQF
TRBJ1-2,TRBV6-5,10,ASSSRGGGYT
TRBJ2-3,TRBV28,10,ASRMMRDTQY
TRBJ1-1,TRBV18,13,ASSPPSNMNTEAF
TRBJ1-1,TRBV2,11,ASSTGQNTEAF
TRBJ1-5,TRBV23-1,11,ASRGGSNQPQH
TRBJ2-7,TRBV2,13,ASSEAGFSSYEQY
TRBJ2-2,TRBV15,15,ATSSALRSSGTGELF
TRBJ2-1,TRBV2,13,ASSQGGLFYNEQF
TRBJ1-1,TRBV28,15,ASPPQFVLGGSTEAF
TRBJ1-6,TRBV19,16,ASSFFHRVGTLPSPLH
TRBJ1-2,TRBV2,11,ASSGDRVGGYT
TRBJ2-3,TRBV5-1,12,ASSLGTGTDTQY
TRBJ2-7,TRBV28,15,ASARLGLLNPSYEQY
TRBJ1-1,TRBV9,17,ASSAGPGAGASPDTEAF
TRBJ2-5,TRBV28,11,ASSKADQETQY
TRBJ2-1,TRBV24-1,15,ATSDRTGTSGGDEQF
TRBJ1-2,TRBV5-1,11,ASSLGRDYGYT
TRBJ2-1,TRBV28,13,ASSFERGRHNEQF
TRBJ2-5,TRBV2,13,ASSGGQGVQETQY
TRBJ2-1,TRBV2,13,ASSGTTGEKSEQF
TRBJ2-1,TRBV24-1,14,ATSASTGSPYNEQF
TRBJ1-1,TRBV18,13,ASSLTGTAMAEAF
TRBJ1-5,TRBV19,11,ASSISNYQPQH
TRBJ1-3,TRBV9,14,ASSVRARGTGNTIY
TRBJ2-7,TRBV7-9,12,ASSGAVSSYEQY
TRBJ1-1,TRBV18,12,ASSPLGRNTEAF
TRBJ1-5,TRBV24-1,10,ATSGANPVQH
TRBJ2-3,TRBV3-1/TRBV3-2,13,ASSRRGGYTDTQY
TRBJ2-6,TRBV7-3,15,ASSLYQGTPGANVLT
TRBJ2-1,TRBV7-6,16,ASSLAMTTRVEGNEQF
TRBJ2-3,TRBV6-9,14,ASSYCSSGGSDTQY
TRBJ2-3,TRBV5-1,14,ASSLAGTGGTDTQY
TRBJ2-3,TRBV3-1/TRBV3-2,13,ASRTSGPLGDTQY
TRBJ2-3,TRBV9,13,ASSAQGARTDTQY
TRBJ1-1,TRBV5-1,13,ASSLADSMNTEAF
TRBJ1-5,TRBV30,11,AWSPGHMQPQH
TRBJ2-1,TRBV28,10,ASGFPYNEQF
TRBJ1-3,TRBV24-1,12,ATLRGGVANTIY
TRBJ1-2,TRBV19,12,ASSTSTGLNGYT
TRBJ1-2,TRBV28,12,ASTPGGSNYGYT
TRBJ1-2,TRBV19,12,ASNGRGGISGYT